These 14 T cell receptor beta chains were all obtained from the same sample, sequenced in a study of blood T cell repertoires in COVID-19. Some clones are missing from TCRdb's copy, which holds only in-frame ones; the method was immunoSEQ multiplex PCR. Altogether more than 200,000 clones are present, about 85% being singletons, with the ten largest covering about 1.7%. The specimen sequenced was peripheral blood. The receptors here all came from a man in his 70s with acute or convalescent COVID-19.

The chain is built from TRBV10-3 and TRBJ2-7, with 9 bases fitting TRBD1. Germline V gene lookup returns CDR1 ENHRY and CDR2 SYGVKD. Germline trimming cut 7 bases from V and 5 bases from J; bases unmatched to any gene: 9. The CDR3 totals 14 residues. CDR3 sequence (DNA): TGTGCCATCAAGGGACAGGGCGTTTTCCACGAGCAGTACTTC. Translating gives CAIKGQGVFHEQYF.

The chain is built from TRBV2 and TRBJ2-2; D possibly corresponds to TRBD2 (6 bases). Per the germline V gene, CDR1 is SNHLY and CDR2 is FYNNEI. The CDR3 is 16 residues long. Between the trimmed V and J ends, which lost 4 bases and 1 base, there was a span of 13 bases. The DNA for the CDR3 is TGTGCCAGCAGTGTGGGACCAGCGGGGAACACCGGGGAGCTGTTTTTT. Its translation is CASSVGPAGNTGELFF.

V usage is TRBV28 and J usage is TRBJ1-5; 8 nucleotides agree with TRBD1. J lost 2 bases, V lost 6 bases, and 6 bases had no gene match. Germline V gene lookup returns CDR1 MDHEN and CDR2 SYDVKM. The CDR3 is made up of 15 amino acids. The chain's CDR3 is CASSVTGGRNQPQHF. In DNA form, the CDR3 reads TGTGCCAGCAGCGTAACAGGGGGTCGCAATCAGCCCCAGCATTTT.

The V call is TRBV5-1, the J call TRBJ2-7; maybe TRBD1 (5 bases). The CDR3 has 14 amino acids. The germline V and J ends were trimmed by 0 bases and 3 bases, with 10 bases remaining between them. CDR1 is SGHRS and CDR2 is YFSETQ in the germline V gene. In DNA, the CDR3 is TGCGCCAGCAGCTTGGCCATCAGGGACTACGAGCAGTACTTC. Protein sequence: CASSLAIRDYEQYF.

This rearrangement joins TRBV11-2 to TRBJ1-3, with D maybe TRBD1 (5 bases). Germline-derived CDR1 and CDR2 are SGHAT and FQNNGV. This CDR3 has 16 amino acids. Trimming stripped 5 bases from V and 0 bases from J, with 14 bases between. The CDR3 protein is CASSLLQARSGNTIYF. The CDR3 DNA follows: TGTGCCAGCAGCCTACTACAGGCCCGCTCTGGAAACACCATATATTTT.

The gene calls are TRBV12-5 and TRBJ2-1; D possibly corresponds to TRBD2 (6 bases). Trimming took off 4 bases at V and 8 bases at J, with 24 bases between the two ends. CDR3 length: 17 residues. CDR1 is LGHNT and CDR2 is FRNRAP in the germline V gene. This CDR3 reads CASGSPRLGWIVDEQFF. In nucleotides, the CDR3 is TGTGCTAGTGGTTCCCCCAGACTAGGCTGGATTGTCGATGAGCAGTTCTTC.

This clone was recorded a few times. The V gene is TRBV27, the J gene TRBJ1-1; perhaps TRBD1 as D (5 bases). The CDR3 totals 13 residues. Germline CDR1 MNHEY, CDR2 SMNVEV (reference sequence). The V end lost 5 bases, the J end lost 11 bases, and 18 bases lay between the germline ends. CDR3 amino acids: CASSTGHPNRAFF. The CDR3 DNA sequence: TGTGCCAGCAGTACCGGACACCCTAACAGGGCTTTCTTT.

The chain has TRBV7-2 and TRBJ1-2, with D unresolved. This CDR3 region has 14 residues. Trimming took off 5 bases at V and 1 base at J, with 11 bases between the two ends. Germline CDR1 is SGHTA and CDR2 is FQGNSA. The CDR3 here is CASSPRRYNYGYTF. As DNA, the CDR3 is TGTGCCAGCAGCCCGCGGCGATATAACTATGGCTACACCTTC.

This chain uses TRBV29-1 with TRBJ2-1; TRBD2 matches at 10 bases. The CDR3 runs 14 residues. Germline V gene sequence: CDR1 SQVTM, CDR2 ANQGSEA. V shed 6 bases, J shed 3 bases, and the junction held 5 bases outside the gene matches. CDR3 in DNA: TGCAGCGTCCTCGGACTAGCGGTCTACAATGAGCAGTTCTTC. It encodes CSVLGLAVYNEQFF.

The CDR3 is CASSIFPRGGAVYEQYF. The DNA of the CDR3 is TGTGCCAGTAGTATATTTCCCCGGGGGGGCGCGGTTTACGAGCAGTACTTC. V is TRBV19 and J is TRBJ2-7, with 8 bases lining up with TRBD2. The CDR3 has 17 residues. V lost 2 bases and J lost 4; bases outside the gene matches: 13. CDR1 is LNHDA, CDR2 SQIVND, per germline (reference sequence).

This rearrangement joins TRBV18 to TRBJ1-5, with D hard to call. CDR3 size: 14 residues. CDR1 and CDR2 (germline): KGHSH, LQKENI. Trimming took off 2 bases at V and 4 bases at J, with 9 bases between the two ends. CDR3 in DNA: TGTGCCAGCTCACCAGGGCTGCAAAATCAGCCCCAGCATTTT. Amino acid sequence: CASSPGLQNQPQHF.

The chain combines TRBV12-3 or TRBV12-4 with TRBJ1-1; D not resolved. CDR3 length equals 11 residues. V was trimmed by 6 bases and J by 3 bases, leaving 5 bases between them. CDR3 in DNA: TGTGCCAGCAGCCTGTACACTGAAGCTTTCTTT. It codes for CASSLYTEAFF.

This clone appeared once. The chain is built from TRBV7-2 and TRBJ2-2; no firm D call. Germline assignment: CDR1 SGHTA and CDR2 FQGNSA. The V end lost 1 base, the J end lost 6 bases, and 9 bases lay between the germline ends. The CDR3 totals 14 residues. The CDR3 protein is CASSLELSPGELFF. In DNA form, the CDR3 reads TGTGCCAGCAGCTTAGAACTTAGCCCCGGGGAGCTGTTTTTT.

This clone turned up a few times. The V gene is TRBV6-5, the J gene TRBJ1-1; possibly TRBD1 for D (5 bases). V gave up 2 bases and J gave up 7 bases, with 14 bases separating them. This CDR3 has 14 amino acids. Germline CDR1 MNHEY, CDR2 SVGAGI. The CDR3 sequence: CASSYDSPWGEAFF. The DNA for the CDR3 is TGTGCCAGCAGTTACGACAGCCCTTGGGGTGAAGCTTTCTTT.